The sequence of this TCR beta chain was determined in a study of shared clonotypes between healthy human individuals. The unsorted PBMC sample used ten immunoSEQ deep assay plates. As handled by the study authors: Junction-only sequences without quality scores were provided by ImmunoSEQ, so filtering was different. Assay used: immunoSEQ multiplex PCR; TCRdb lists only in-frame clones, some missing. That table is the source of V, J and clone size, and D and trimming were worked out from the DNA. This table has fewer than 600,000 clones, 70% to 80% appearing once. The J segment lost 3 bases and the V segment lost 0 bases, leaving 3 bases of the junction unmatched. Germline V gene data show CDR1 as SGHDT and CDR2 as YYEEEE. The length of the CDR3 is 15 residues.

This receptor was identified in a woman aged 40 to 50 in good health. Some clones in this sample may be carry-over from other donors' samples. Sequencing was carried out using PBMCs. The rearrangement links TRBV5-6 to TRBJ2-4; 7 bases fit TRBD1. The DNA for the CDR3 is TGTGCCAGCAGCTTGGAAGGGGGCCACAAAAACATTCAGTACTTC. It is translated as CASSLEGGHKNIQYF.